This T cell receptor (beta chain) was captured by sequencing in a study of T cell changes during pregnancy in multiple sclerosis. The V and J ends lost 3 bases and 8 bases, in that order; junction bases with no gene match: 8. Germline V gives CDR1 MGHRA, CDR2 YSYEKL. This CDR3 comprises 14 residues. The data were produced by immunoSEQ multiplex PCR, yet TCRdb's version contains in-frame clones alone and is incomplete. This table holds tens of thousands of clones, just over 90% found once. A few counts support this clone. The chain is built from TRBV4-1 and TRBJ1-2; 8 positions agree with TRBD1. This sequence originates from a female donor with multiple sclerosis, enrolled in a pregnancy study. The material sequenced was CD4+ T cells from peripheral blood mononuclear cells, taken before pregnancy. The CDR3 sequence is CASSQETGARGYTF. The CDR3 nucleotides are TGCGCCAGCAGCCAGGAGACAGGGGCTAGGGGCTACACCTTC.